This TCR beta chain comes out of a study of cytomegalovirus exposure and HLA in healthy donors. The study ran its PCR with 60 Vbeta and 13 Jbeta primers. The assay was immunoSEQ multiplex PCR, and TCRdb's table has in-frame clones only and misses some. This table holds 150,000 to 200,000 clones. For this clone: Its specificity is not known.

Study findings and constraints: In a later analysis, an Asian-associated ancestry cluster reportedly showed fewer N-insertions than the approximately 700-donor mean. Highly shared sequence variants in one cluster were likely a sequencing artifact. The investigators catalogued 164 TCR beta chains as cytomegalovirus-associated. Some segments of the V type, notably TRBV6-2 and TRBV6-3, were excluded as indistinguishable.

CDR3 size: 16 residues. Per the germline V gene, CDR1 is SNHLY and CDR2 is FYNNEI. Germline trimming cut 4 bases from V and 5 bases from J; bases unmatched to any gene: 8. The source of this sequence is a woman aged 55-70 years in good health and CMV-seronegative. The J gene is TRBJ2-2, the V gene TRBV2; 9 positions match TRBD1. The sample consisted of PBMCs. CDR3 sequence (DNA): TGTGCCAGCAGTGTTGTCGGACAGGGGTTTACCGGGGAGCTGTTTTTT. Protein sequence: CASSVVGQGFTGELFF. Full variable domain (outside the CDR3, taken from reference TRBV2 and TRBJ2-2): EPEVTQTPSHQVTQMGQEVILRCVPISNHLYFYWYRQILGQKVEFLVSFYNNEISEKSEIFDDQFSVERPDGSNFTLKIRSTKLEDSAMYFCASSVVGQGFTGELFFGEGSRLTVL.